This T cell receptor beta chain was obtained from a study of CD8+CD57+ T cells in acquired aplastic anemia. Study as a whole: The DNA of sorted CD4+ and CD8+ cells averaged roughly 3.2 ug.

For CDR3 and TCR beta VDJ profiling, genomic DNA was the template used. TCRdb called the reads again in MiXCR, with one record for every CDR3 protein. The sample holds 200,000 to 250,000 distinct CDR3 sequences, less than 60% seen once. Worth noting for this clonotype: What it binds is not known.

The CDR3 has 14 residues. V lost 10 bases to trimming and J lost 5 bases, with 15 bases between them. CDR1 and CDR2 (germline): ENHRY, SYGVKD. Study conclusions and caveats: Patients had around 30 CD8+ CDR3 sequences in common with controls (the shared set).

Whoever was chosen for sequencing had shown CD8+CD57+ cell expansion by flow cytometry. At the time of blood sampling, patients had not yet received any therapy. The gene calls are TRBV10-3 and TRBJ1-6; D is possibly TRBD1 (5 bases). The origin of this receptor is a human donor with aplastic anemia. Sequences were obtained from sorted CD4+, CD8+, or CD8+CD57+ T cells (not recorded which) from PBMCs. CDR3 nucleotide sequence: TGTGCCAGCAGCCGAGGGGCCGATAATTCACCCCTCCACTTT. This sequence encodes CASSRGADNSPLHF.